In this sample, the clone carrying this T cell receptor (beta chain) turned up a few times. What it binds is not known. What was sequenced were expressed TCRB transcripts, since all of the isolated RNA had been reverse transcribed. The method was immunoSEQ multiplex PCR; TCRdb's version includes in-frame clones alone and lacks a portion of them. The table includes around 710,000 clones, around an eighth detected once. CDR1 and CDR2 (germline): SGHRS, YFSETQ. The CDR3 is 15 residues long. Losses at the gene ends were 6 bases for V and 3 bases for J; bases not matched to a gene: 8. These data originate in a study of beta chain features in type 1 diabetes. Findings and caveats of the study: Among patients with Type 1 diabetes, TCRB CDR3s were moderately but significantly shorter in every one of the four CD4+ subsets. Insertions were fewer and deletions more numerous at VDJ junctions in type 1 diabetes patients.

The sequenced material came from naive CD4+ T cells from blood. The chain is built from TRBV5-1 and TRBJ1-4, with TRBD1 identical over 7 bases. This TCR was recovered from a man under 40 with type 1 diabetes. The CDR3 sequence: CASTTTGTANEKLFF. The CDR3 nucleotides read TGCGCCAGCACCACCACCGGGACAGCTAATGAAAAACTGTTTTTT.